This T cell receptor (beta chain) was obtained from a study of control samples from healthy donors and cancer patients. This CDR3 comprises 16 residues. V was trimmed by 4 bases and J by 6 bases, leaving 19 bases between them. Germline V gene lookup returns CDR1 SSHAT and CDR2 FNYEAQ (reference sequence). The assay was immunoSEQ multiplex PCR, and TCRdb's table has in-frame clones only and misses some. The data show more than 95,000 clones, just over 90% seen once. V is TRBV7-7 and J is TRBJ1-5; D is unresolved. This clonotype was obtained from a man between 18 and 35 years old in good health. What was sequenced was blood. CDR3 nucleotides: TGTGCCAGCAGCTCTGACCAGACCGACTCAATTCAGCCCCAGCATTTT. Its translation: CASSSDQTDSIQPQHF.